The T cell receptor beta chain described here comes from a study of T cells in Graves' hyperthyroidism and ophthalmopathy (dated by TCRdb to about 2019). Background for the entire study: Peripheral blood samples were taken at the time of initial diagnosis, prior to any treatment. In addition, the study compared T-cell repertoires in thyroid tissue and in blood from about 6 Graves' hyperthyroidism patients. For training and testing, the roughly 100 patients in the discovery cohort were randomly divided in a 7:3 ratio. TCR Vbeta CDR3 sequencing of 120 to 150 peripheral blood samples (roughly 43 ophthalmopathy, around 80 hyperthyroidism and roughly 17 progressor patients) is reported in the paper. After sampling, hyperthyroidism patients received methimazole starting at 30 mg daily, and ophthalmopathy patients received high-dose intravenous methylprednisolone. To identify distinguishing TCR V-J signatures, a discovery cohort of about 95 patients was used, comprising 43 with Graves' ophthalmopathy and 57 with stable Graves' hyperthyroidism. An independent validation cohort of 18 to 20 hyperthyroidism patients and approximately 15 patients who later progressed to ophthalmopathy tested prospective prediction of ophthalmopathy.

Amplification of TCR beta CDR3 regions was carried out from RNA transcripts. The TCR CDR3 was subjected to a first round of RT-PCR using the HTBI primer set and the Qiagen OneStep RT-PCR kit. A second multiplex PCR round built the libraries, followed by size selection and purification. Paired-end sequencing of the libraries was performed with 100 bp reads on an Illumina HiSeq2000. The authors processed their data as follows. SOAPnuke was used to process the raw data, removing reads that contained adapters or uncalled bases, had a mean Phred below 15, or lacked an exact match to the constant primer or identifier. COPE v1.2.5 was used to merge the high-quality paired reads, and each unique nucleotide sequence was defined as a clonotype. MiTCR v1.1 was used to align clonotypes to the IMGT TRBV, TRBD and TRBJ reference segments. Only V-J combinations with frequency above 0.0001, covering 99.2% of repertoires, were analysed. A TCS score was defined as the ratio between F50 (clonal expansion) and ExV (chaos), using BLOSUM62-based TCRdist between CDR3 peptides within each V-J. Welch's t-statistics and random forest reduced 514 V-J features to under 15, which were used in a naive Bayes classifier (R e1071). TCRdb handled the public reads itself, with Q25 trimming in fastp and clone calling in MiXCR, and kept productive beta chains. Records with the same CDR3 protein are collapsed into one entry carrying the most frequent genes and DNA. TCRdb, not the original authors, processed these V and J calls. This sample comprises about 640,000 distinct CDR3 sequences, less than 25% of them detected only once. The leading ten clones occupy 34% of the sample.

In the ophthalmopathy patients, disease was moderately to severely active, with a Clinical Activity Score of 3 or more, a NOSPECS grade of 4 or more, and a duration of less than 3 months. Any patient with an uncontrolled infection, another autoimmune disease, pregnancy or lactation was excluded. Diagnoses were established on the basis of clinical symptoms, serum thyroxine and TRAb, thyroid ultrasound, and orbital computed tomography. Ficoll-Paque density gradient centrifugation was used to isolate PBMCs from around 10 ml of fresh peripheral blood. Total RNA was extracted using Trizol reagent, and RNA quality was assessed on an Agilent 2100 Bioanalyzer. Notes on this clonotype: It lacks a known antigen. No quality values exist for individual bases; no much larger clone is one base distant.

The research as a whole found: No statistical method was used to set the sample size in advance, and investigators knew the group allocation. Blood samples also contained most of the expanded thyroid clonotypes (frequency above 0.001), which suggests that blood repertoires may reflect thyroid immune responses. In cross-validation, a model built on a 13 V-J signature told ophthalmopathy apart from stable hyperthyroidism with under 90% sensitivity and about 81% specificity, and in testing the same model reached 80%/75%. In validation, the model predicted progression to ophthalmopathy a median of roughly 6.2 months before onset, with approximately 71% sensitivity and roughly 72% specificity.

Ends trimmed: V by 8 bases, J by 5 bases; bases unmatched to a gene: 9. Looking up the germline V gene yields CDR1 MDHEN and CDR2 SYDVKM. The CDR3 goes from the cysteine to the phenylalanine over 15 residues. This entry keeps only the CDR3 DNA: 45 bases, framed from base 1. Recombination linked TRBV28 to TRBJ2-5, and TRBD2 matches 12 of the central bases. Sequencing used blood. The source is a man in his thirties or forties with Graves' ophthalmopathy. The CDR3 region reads CASAPGLAGIETQYF. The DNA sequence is TGTGCCAGCGCCCCGGGACTAGCGGGTATCGAGACCCAGTACTTC.